Listed below are T cell receptor beta chains from one sample, sequenced in a study of cytomegalovirus exposure and HLA in healthy donors. Data came from immunoSEQ multiplex PCR; TCRdb stores just in-frame clones and leaves some out. The sample records approximately 200,000 clones, 75% to 90% being singletons. Specimen: PBMCs. All receptors come from a man aged 18 to 29 in good health and CMV-seropositive. Each CDR3 is given with its conserved first and last residue. Each record gives: J gene, clone size, V gene, CDR3 protein. Only some rows state a clone size, as once, few, many or a class for expanded clones.

J gene: TRBJ1-4
clone size: .
V gene: TRBV5-1
CDR3 protein: CASGPGPSNEKLFF

J gene: TRBJ1-5
clone size: .
V gene: TRBV6-1
CDR3 protein: CASSDLEPTQHF

J gene: TRBJ1-2
clone size: .
V gene: TRBV10-3
CDR3 protein: CAISESGTGGLTYGYTF

J gene: TRBJ2-3
clone size: many
V gene: TRBV6-4
CDR3 protein: CASSDGTSGSDTQYF

J gene: TRBJ2-5
clone size: .
V gene: TRBV9
CDR3 protein: CASQAPETQYF

J gene: TRBJ1-5
clone size: .
V gene: TRBV4-2
CDR3 protein: CASSELPGQGMRPQHF

J gene: TRBJ1-1
clone size: .
V gene: TRBV19
CDR3 protein: CASSSRGQGVDEAFF

J gene: TRBJ2-1
clone size: once
V gene: TRBV6-5
CDR3 protein: CASSRDRYNEQFF

J gene: TRBJ1-3
clone size: .
V gene: TRBV5-4
CDR3 protein: CASSLDGGPNTIYF

J gene: TRBJ1-5
clone size: .
V gene: TRBV19
CDR3 protein: CASSRDRGGAIGNQPQHF

J gene: TRBJ2-1
clone size: .
V gene: TRBV28
CDR3 protein: CASSPPTSVNEQFF

J gene: TRBJ2-3
clone size: .
V gene: TRBV28
CDR3 protein: CASSLSGTSTDTQYF

J gene: TRBJ2-3
clone size: .
V gene: TRBV27
CDR3 protein: CASSLSSSTDTQYF

J gene: TRBJ2-2
clone size: .
V gene: TRBV7-8
CDR3 protein: CASSFLRVSTGELFF

J gene: TRBJ2-7
clone size: .
V gene: TRBV9
CDR3 protein: CASSVGGYEQYF

J gene: TRBJ2-7
clone size: .
V gene: TRBV28
CDR3 protein: CASSLDRGGYSYEQYF

J gene: TRBJ2-1
clone size: .
V gene: TRBV9
CDR3 protein: CASSVTGDWDYNEQFF

J gene: TRBJ1-1
clone size: .
V gene: TRBV6-1
CDR3 protein: CASSEAQGQTEAFF

J gene: TRBJ2-2
clone size: .
V gene: TRBV9
CDR3 protein: CASSDPGTPEGPGELFF

J gene: TRBJ2-1
clone size: .
V gene: TRBV6-1
CDR3 protein: CASSEPASGIGEQFF

J gene: TRBJ2-3
clone size: .
V gene: TRBV5-1
CDR3 protein: CASSLVGLAGGGSTDTQYF

J gene: TRBJ2-3
clone size: .
V gene: TRBV2
CDR3 protein: CASWIPLGLAGRYGDTQYF

J gene: TRBJ1-1
clone size: .
V gene: TRBV28
CDR3 protein: CASSSPSTGMNTEAFF

J gene: TRBJ1-2
clone size: .
V gene: TRBV19
CDR3 protein: CATRQPGTGAQSYGYTF

J gene: TRBJ1-1
clone size: .
V gene: TRBV29-1
CDR3 protein: CSVELQLNTEAFF

J gene: TRBJ2-7
clone size: .
V gene: TRBV7-8
CDR3 protein: CASSLVGTASSYEQYF

J gene: TRBJ1-1
clone size: .
V gene: TRBV29-1
CDR3 protein: CSVWRGGNTEAFF

J gene: TRBJ2-1
clone size: many
V gene: TRBV11-2
CDR3 protein: CASSLVSGGANEQFF

J gene: TRBJ2-1
clone size: .
V gene: TRBV27
CDR3 protein: CASSFASGMYNEQFF

J gene: TRBJ2-3
clone size: .
V gene: TRBV20-1
CDR3 protein: CSAWSADTQYF

J gene: TRBJ2-7
clone size: .
V gene: TRBV28
CDR3 protein: CASSSPLFQGKDEQYF

J gene: TRBJ2-7
clone size: .
V gene: TRBV2
CDR3 protein: CASGPKAGGLSYEQYF

J gene: TRBJ2-7
clone size: .
V gene: TRBV9
CDR3 protein: CASSALATGGPSEQYF

J gene: TRBJ2-3
clone size: .
V gene: TRBV18
CDR3 protein: CASSPRGGGMGTDTQYF

J gene: TRBJ1-5
clone size: .
V gene: TRBV28
CDR3 protein: CASSGSGQGNQPQHF

J gene: TRBJ2-1
clone size: .
V gene: TRBV7-6
CDR3 protein: CASSLVPPGNSYNEQFF

J gene: TRBJ2-1
clone size: .
V gene: TRBV9
CDR3 protein: CASSVWTTNHNEQFF

J gene: TRBJ1-3
clone size: .
V gene: TRBV6-5
CDR3 protein: CASSYLQGVGDTIYF

J gene: TRBJ2-2
clone size: few
V gene: TRBV7-2
CDR3 protein: CASSSETGELFF

J gene: TRBJ2-7
clone size: .
V gene: TRBV4-3
CDR3 protein: CASSHSTGDPSYEQYF

J gene: TRBJ2-7
clone size: .
V gene: TRBV4-2
CDR3 protein: CASSRPAGGDSYEQYF

J gene: TRBJ2-1
clone size: .
V gene: TRBV6-6
CDR3 protein: CASREEGTYNEQFF

J gene: TRBJ2-3
clone size: .
V gene: TRBV7-2
CDR3 protein: CASSPAGLRTQYF

J gene: TRBJ2-7
clone size: .
V gene: TRBV10-3
CDR3 protein: CAISGQGAYEQYF

J gene: TRBJ2-1
clone size: .
V gene: TRBV11-2
CDR3 protein: CASSLDRLAGGPEQFF